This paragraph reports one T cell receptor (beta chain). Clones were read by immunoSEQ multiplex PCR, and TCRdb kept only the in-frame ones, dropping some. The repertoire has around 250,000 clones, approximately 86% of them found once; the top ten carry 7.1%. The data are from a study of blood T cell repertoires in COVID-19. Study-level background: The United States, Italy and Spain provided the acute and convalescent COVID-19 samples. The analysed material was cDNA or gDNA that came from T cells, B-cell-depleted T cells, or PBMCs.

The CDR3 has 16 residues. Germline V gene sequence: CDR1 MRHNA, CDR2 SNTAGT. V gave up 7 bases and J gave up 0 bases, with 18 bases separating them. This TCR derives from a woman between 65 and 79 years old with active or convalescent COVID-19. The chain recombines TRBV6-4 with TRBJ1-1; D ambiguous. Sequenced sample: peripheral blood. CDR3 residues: CASIGTTGFLNTEAFF. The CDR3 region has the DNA TGTGCCAGCATTGGCACAACCGGGTTTCTGAACACTGAAGCTTTCTTT.